The 32 T cell receptor beta chains presented below share a single source sample, sequenced in a study of monozygotic twins with inflammatory bowel disease. TCRdb reprocessed the 5' RACE reads, keeping one entry per CDR3 protein, no DNA. The sample has about 380,000 distinct CDR3 sequences. Sequencing was carried out using blood. The receptors originated from a human donor with ulcerative colitis or Crohn's disease, or a healthy co-twin of an affected twin (not recorded which).

The rearrangement links TRBV5-1 to TRBJ2-5; absent DNA, TCRdb's TRBD1 call cannot be checked. CDR3 size: 16 residues. The germline V gene has CDR1 SGHRS and CDR2 YFSETQ. CDR3: CASSLAGQGPQETQYF.

Here the CDR3 reads CASSPGGWDNEQFF. This chain links TRBV7-2 with TRBJ2-1; TCRdb proposes TRBD1, but this gene call is untestable without DNA. The CDR3 is 14 amino acids. CDR1 is SGHTA and CDR2 is FQGNSA in the germline V gene.

V is TRBV14 and J is TRBJ2-3; the D call from TCRdb, TRBD1, cannot be confirmed without DNA. The germline V gene has CDR1 SGHDN and CDR2 FVKESK. This CDR3 has 16 amino acids. The CDR3 sequence is CASSQGIWGRTDTQYF.

This chain links TRBV6-1 with TRBJ2-1; TCRdb gives TRBD1 as the D gene, but with no DNA this cannot be confirmed. CDR1 is MNHNS and CDR2 is SASEGT in the germline V gene. CDR3 length equals 15 residues. CDR3 in amino acids: CASSQGQAGYNEQFF.

The chain uses TRBV7-9 and TRBJ2-6; TCRdb indicates TRBD1, and absent DNA this call remains unverified. The CDR3 sequence is 17 residues long. Germline CDR1 and CDR2: SEHNR and FQNEAQ (reference sequence). CDR3 in amino acids: CASSFPGANSGANVLTF.

The chain has TRBV7-9 and TRBJ1-2; TCRdb's D gene call, TRBD1, goes unchecked for lack of DNA. The CDR3 spans 12 residues. Germline values: CDR1 SEHNR, CDR2 FQNEAQ (reference sequence). CDR3 amino acids: CASNRDSYGYTF.

The genes are TRBV11-3 and TRBJ2-3; TCRdb returns TRBD1, unconfirmable since there is no DNA. CDR1 and CDR2 (germline): SGHNT, YENEEA. CDR3 length: 15 residues. CDR3 sequence reads: CASSLDPDRPDTQYF.

The rearrangement joins TRBV6-1 to TRBJ2-7; the TCRdb call, TRBD1, lacks DNA for checking. The CDR3 loop spans 14 amino acids. CDR1 and CDR2 (germline): MNHNS, SASEGT. The CDR3 sequence: CASSPPGQGAEQYF.

This rearrangement joins TRBV2 to TRBJ2-3; TCRdb calls TRBD1, which cannot be checked without DNA. The CDR3 consists of 15 residues. Germline loops: CDR1 SNHLY, CDR2 FYNNEI. CDR3 in amino acids: CASSVQGISIDTQYF.

The chain carries TRBV6-5 and TRBJ1-6; TCRdb outputs TRBD1, but without DNA this stays unchecked. The germline CDR1 and CDR2 sequences are MNHEY and SVGAGI. The CDR3 consists of 15 residues. This chain's CDR3 is CASSYSRGGRSPLHF.

This chain joins TRBV6-1 and TRBJ2-2; the TCRdb D gene call, TRBD2, has no DNA to confirm it. The germline CDR1 and CDR2 sequences are MNHNS and SASEGT. CDR3 size: 14 residues. This CDR3 reads CASSLRLRAGELFF.

The V and J genes are TRBV18 and TRBJ1-2; TCRdb's D call, TRBD1, is unchecked because there is no DNA. This CDR3 contains 16 residues. Germline V gene sequence: CDR1 KGHSH, CDR2 LQKENI. The CDR3 is CASSSTLRVGNYGYTF.

V gene TRBV7-8 combines with J gene TRBJ1-4. The CDR3 runs to 16 residues. Germline loops: CDR1 SGHVS, CDR2 FQNEAQ. CDR3 residues: CASRLRLGNLDEKLFF.

This rearrangement joins TRBV6-5 to TRBJ2-1. This CDR3 is built from 12 residues. CDR1 and CDR2 (germline): MNHEY, SVGAGI. The chain's CDR3 is CASSYSRSEQFF.

This chain uses TRBV6-2 or TRBV6-3 with TRBJ2-1; TCRdb calls TRBD2, which cannot be checked without DNA. Germline V gene data show CDR1 as MNHEY and CDR2 as SVGEGT. The CDR3 length is 14 residues. The CDR3 here is CASSYGGIYNEQFF.

The V and J genes are TRBV10-3 and TRBJ2-5; TCRdb names TRBD1, which stays unverified in the absence of DNA. CDR1 ENHRY and CDR2 SYGVKD come from the germline V gene. The length of the CDR3 is 15 residues. The CDR3 sequence: CAISDSPGLGETQYF.

The CDR3 spells CASSRVVVRSNEQFF. V usage is TRBV6-2 or TRBV6-3 and J usage is TRBJ2-1. Germline CDR1 is MNHEY and CDR2 is SVGEGT. There are 15 residues in the CDR3.

This chain joins TRBV11-2 and TRBJ2-7; the TRBD2 assignment by TCRdb is unverifiable without DNA. The CDR3 has 19 amino acids. Germline assignment: CDR1 SGHAT and CDR2 FQNNGV. The CDR3 spells CASSLDPGGPAGEFYEQYF.

The V and J genes are TRBV5-6 and TRBJ1-1; without DNA, the TCRdb call of TRBD1 cannot be checked. Germline V gives CDR1 SGHDT, CDR2 YYEEEE. The CDR3 loop spans 13 amino acids. CDR3 residues: CASSPGYRTEAFF.

The CDR3: CASSLDHNGNNEQFF. This chain links TRBV11-3 with TRBJ2-1. The CDR3 sequence is 15 residues long. Germline V gives CDR1 SGHNT, CDR2 YENEEA.

V is TRBV5-1 and J is TRBJ1-1; TCRdb designates TRBD1, a call that cannot be tested without DNA. Germline V lookup: CDR1 SGHRS, CDR2 YFSETQ. The CDR3 length is 15 residues. CDR3 sequence reads: CASSLAGQGGTEAFF.

The chain combines TRBV7-2 with TRBJ2-3; TCRdb's D gene call, TRBD2, goes unchecked for lack of DNA. Germline CDR1 reads SGHTA; CDR2 reads FQGNSA. The CDR3 runs 16 residues. The CDR3 region is CASTQTSGGAADTQYF.

The chain combines TRBV9 with TRBJ1-4; the D gene TCRdb calls, TRBD1, cannot be checked with no DNA. This CDR3 has 14 amino acids. CDR1 is SGDLS and CDR2 is YYNGEE in the germline V gene. CDR3 region: CASSQGTPNEKLFF. Combining the CDR3 with reference TRBV9 and TRBJ1-4 gives the whole variable domain DSGVTQTPKHLITATGQRVTLRCSPRSGDLSVYWYQQSLDQGLQFLIQYYNGEERAKGNILERFSAQQFPDLHSELNLSSLELGDSALYFCASSQGTPNEKLFFGSGTQLSVL.

The chain combines TRBV30 with TRBJ1-2. The CDR3 is 12 residues long. Germline V gene lookup returns CDR1 GTSNPN and CDR2 SVGIG (reference sequence). CDR3 loop: CAWSGRTYGYTF.

The rearrangement uses TRBV5-1 and TRBJ2-3. Germline V CDR1 and CDR2: SGHRS, YFSETQ. The CDR3 is 13 residues long. CDR3 amino acids: CASSSRYTDTQYF.

The chain carries TRBV15 and TRBJ2-1; TCRdb names TRBD1, which stays unverified in the absence of DNA. This CDR3 has 18 amino acids. Germline V gene data show CDR1 as LNHNV and CDR2 as YYDKDF (reference sequence). The CDR3 reads CATSRKQWGQSSYNEQFF.

The V call is TRBV20-1, the J call TRBJ1-5; TCRdb outputs TRBD1, but without DNA this stays unchecked. The CDR3 covers 14 residues. Germline V CDR1 and CDR2: DFQATT, SNEGSKA (reference sequence). This CDR3 reads CSAKLQGSNQPQHF.

The CDR3: CASSLPSGTLNTEAFF. The chain uses TRBV19 and TRBJ1-1; checking the TCRdb D call of TRBD1 is not possible without DNA. Germline assignment: CDR1 LNHDA and CDR2 SQIVND (reference sequence). The length of the CDR3 is 16 residues.

The V call is TRBV5-1, the J call TRBJ2-7. Germline V CDR1 and CDR2: SGHRS, YFSETQ. The CDR3 loop spans 16 amino acids. The CDR3 loop is CASSLGWFQSSYEQYF. Based on the CDR3 plus reference TRBV5-1 and TRBJ2-7, the full variable domain is KAGVTQTPRYLIKTRGQQVTLSCSPISGHRSVSWYQQTPGQGLQFLFEYFSETQRNKGNFPGRFSGRQFSNSRSEMNVSTLELGDSALYLCASSLGWFQSSYEQYFGPGTRLTVT.

The CDR3 is CATSDARGASTDTQYF. V is TRBV24-1 and J is TRBJ2-3; TCRdb gives TRBD2 as the D gene, but with no DNA this cannot be confirmed. The CDR3 has 16 residues. Germline CDR1 and CDR2: KGHDR and SFDVKD.

V usage is TRBV19 and J usage is TRBJ2-1; TCRdb returns TRBD2, unconfirmable since there is no DNA. Germline CDR1 and CDR2: LNHDA and SQIVND (reference sequence). The CDR3 is 16 residues long. The CDR3: CASTPRPALSYNEQFF.

The chain carries TRBV10-3 and TRBJ2-4; the TCRdb D gene call, TRBD2, has no DNA to confirm it. The CDR3 runs to 14 residues. Germline lookup yields CDR1 ENHRY and CDR2 SYGVKD. CDR3 region: CAPVGGGVKNIQYF.